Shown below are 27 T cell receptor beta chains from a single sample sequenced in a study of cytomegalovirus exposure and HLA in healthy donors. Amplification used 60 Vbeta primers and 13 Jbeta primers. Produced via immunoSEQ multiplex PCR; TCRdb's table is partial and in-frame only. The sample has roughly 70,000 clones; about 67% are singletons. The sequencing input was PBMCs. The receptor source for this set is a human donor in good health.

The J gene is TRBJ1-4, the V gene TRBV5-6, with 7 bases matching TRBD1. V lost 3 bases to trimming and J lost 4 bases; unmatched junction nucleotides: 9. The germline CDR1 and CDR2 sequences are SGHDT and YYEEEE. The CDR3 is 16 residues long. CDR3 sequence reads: CASSSRGTAGNEKLFF. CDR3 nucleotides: TGTGCCAGCAGCTCTAGAGGGACAGCTGGTAATGAAAAACTGTTTTTT.

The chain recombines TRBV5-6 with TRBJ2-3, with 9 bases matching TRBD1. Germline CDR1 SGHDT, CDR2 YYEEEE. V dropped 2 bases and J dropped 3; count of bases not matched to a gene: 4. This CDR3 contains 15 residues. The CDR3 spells CASSLRTGETDTQYF. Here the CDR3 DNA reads TGTGCCAGCAGCTTAAGGACAGGGGAAACAGATACGCAGTATTTT. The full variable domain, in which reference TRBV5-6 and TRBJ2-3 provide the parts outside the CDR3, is DAGVTQSPTHLIKTRGQQVTLRCSPKSGHDTVSWYQQALGQGPQFIFQYYEEEERQRGNFPDRFSGHQFPNYSSELNVNALLLGDSALYLCASSLRTGETDTQYFGPGTRLTVL.

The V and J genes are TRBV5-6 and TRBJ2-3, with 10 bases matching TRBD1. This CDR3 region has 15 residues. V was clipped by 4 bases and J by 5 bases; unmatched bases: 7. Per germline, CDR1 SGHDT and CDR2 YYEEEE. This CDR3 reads CASSAGQGFEDTQYF. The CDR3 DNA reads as TGTGCCAGCAGCGCGGGACAGGGGTTTGAAGATACGCAGTATTTT.

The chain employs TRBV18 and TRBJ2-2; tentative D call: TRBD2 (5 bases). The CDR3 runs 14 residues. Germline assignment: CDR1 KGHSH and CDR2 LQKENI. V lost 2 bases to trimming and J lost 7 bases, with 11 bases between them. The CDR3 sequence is CASSPRTPVGELFF. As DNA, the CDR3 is TGTGCCAGCTCACCAAGGACTCCGGTCGGGGAGCTGTTTTTT.

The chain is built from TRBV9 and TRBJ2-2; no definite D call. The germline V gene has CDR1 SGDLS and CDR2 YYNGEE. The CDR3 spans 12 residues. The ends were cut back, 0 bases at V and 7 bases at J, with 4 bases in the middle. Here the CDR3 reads CASSVASGELFF. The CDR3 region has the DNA TGTGCCAGCAGCGTAGCGAGCGGGGAGCTGTTTTTT.

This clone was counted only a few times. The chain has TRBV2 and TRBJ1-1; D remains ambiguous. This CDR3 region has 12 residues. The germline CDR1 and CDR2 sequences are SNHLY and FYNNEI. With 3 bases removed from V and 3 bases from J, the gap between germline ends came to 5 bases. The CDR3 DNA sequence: TGTGCCAGCAGTGATCCCGACACTGAAGCTTTCTTT. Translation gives CASSDPDTEAFF.

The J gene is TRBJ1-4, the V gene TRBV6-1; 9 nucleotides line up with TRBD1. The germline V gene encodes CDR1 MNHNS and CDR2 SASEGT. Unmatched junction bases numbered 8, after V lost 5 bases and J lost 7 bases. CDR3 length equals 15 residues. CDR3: CASSKSTGGSEKLFF. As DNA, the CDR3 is TGTGCCAGCAGTAAATCTACAGGGGGCTCTGAAAAACTGTTTTTT.

The CDR3 loop reads CASSLSGNYGYTF. CDR3 sequence (DNA): TGTGCCAGCAGTTTATCAGGGAACTATGGCTACACCTTC. The J gene is TRBJ1-2, the V gene TRBV28, with D perhaps matching TRBD1 (5 bases). The CDR3 has 13 amino acids. Trimming cost V 1 base and J 2 bases, with 5 bases left between them. The germline gives CDR1 MDHEN, CDR2 SYDVKM.

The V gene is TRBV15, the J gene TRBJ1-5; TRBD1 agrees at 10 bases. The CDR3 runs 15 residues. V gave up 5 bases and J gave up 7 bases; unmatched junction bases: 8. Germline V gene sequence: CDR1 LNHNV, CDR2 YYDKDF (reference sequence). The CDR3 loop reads CATSFGQGVGQPQHF. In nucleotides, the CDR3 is TGTGCCACCAGCTTCGGACAGGGGGTAGGACAGCCCCAGCATTTT.

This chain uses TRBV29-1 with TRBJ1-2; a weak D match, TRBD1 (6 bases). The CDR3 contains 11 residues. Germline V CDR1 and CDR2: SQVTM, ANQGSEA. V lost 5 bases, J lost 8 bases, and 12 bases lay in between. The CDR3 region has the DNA TGCAGCGTTACCGGGACATTCGGCTACACCTTC. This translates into CSVTGTFGYTF.

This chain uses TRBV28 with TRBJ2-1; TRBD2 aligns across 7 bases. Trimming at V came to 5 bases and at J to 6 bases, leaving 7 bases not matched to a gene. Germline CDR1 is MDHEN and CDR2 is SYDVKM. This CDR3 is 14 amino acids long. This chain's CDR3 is CASSPGLVSNEQFF. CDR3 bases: TGTGCCAGCAGTCCAGGACTAGTCTCCAATGAGCAGTTCTTC.

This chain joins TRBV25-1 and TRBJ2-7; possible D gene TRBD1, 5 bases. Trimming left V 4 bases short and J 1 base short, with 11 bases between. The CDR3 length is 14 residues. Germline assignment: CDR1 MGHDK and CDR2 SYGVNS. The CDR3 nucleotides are TGTGCCAGCAGTGTAGCAGGGCATTCCTACGAGCAGTACTTC. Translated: CASSVAGHSYEQYF.

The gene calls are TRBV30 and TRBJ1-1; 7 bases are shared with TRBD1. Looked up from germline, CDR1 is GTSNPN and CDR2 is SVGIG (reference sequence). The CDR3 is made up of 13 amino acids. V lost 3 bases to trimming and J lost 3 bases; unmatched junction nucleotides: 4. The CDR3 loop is CAWRTGFDTEAFF. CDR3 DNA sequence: TGTGCCTGGAGGACAGGGTTCGACACTGAAGCTTTCTTT.

The CDR3, as DNA: TGTGCCAGCAGTGGGGGGTGGAGGACTGAAGCTTTCTTT. Amino acid sequence: CASSGGWRTEAFF. This chain links TRBV6-5 with TRBJ1-1, with D perhaps TRBD1 (5 bases). The germline CDR1 and CDR2 sequences are MNHEY and SVGAGI. V lost 5 bases and J lost 5, with 12 bases in between. The CDR3 has 13 amino acids.

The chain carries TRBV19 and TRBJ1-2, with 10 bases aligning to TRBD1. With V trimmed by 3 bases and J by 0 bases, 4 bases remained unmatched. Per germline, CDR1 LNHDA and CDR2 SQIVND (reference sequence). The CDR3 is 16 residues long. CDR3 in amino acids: CASSIPGQGPNYGYTF. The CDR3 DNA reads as TGTGCCAGTAGTATTCCGGGACAGGGGCCTAACTATGGCTACACCTTC.

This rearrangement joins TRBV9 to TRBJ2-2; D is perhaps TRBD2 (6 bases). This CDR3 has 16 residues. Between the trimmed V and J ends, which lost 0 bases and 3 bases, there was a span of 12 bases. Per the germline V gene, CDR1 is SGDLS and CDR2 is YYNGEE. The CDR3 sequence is CASSVAGGRYTGELFF. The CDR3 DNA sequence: TGTGCCAGCAGCGTAGCTGGGGGGAGGTACACCGGGGAGCTGTTTTTT.

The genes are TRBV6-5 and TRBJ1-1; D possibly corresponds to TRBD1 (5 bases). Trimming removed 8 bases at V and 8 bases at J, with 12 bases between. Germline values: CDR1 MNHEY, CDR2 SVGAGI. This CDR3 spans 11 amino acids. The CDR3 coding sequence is TGTGCCAGCGTCTCTAGGACAGAAGCTTTCTTT. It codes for CASVSRTEAFF.

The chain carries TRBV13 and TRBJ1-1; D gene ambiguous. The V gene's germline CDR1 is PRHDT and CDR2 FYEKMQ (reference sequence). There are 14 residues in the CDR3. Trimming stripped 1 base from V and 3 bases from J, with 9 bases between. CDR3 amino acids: CASSLESRYTEAFF. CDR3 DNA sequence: TGTGCCAGCAGCTTAGAGTCGAGATACACTGAAGCTTTCTTT.

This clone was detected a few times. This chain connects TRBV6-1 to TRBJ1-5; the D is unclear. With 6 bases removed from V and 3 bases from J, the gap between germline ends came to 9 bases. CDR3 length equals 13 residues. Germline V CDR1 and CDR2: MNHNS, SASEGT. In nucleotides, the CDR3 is TGTGCCAGCAGGGGAGTCTACAATCAGCCCCAGCATTTT. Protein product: CASRGVYNQPQHF.

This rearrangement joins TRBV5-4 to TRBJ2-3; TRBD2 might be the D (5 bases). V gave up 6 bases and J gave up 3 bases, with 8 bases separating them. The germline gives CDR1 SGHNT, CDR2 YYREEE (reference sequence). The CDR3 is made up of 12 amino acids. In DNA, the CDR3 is TGTGCCAGCACAGCGGCTACAGATACGCAGTATTTT. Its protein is CASTAATDTQYF.

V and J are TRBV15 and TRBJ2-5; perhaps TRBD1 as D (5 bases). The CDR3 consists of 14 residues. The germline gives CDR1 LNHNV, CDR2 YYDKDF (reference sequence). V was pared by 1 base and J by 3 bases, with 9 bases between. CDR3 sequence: CATSRVRVEETQYF. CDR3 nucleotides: TGTGCCACCAGCAGAGTCAGGGTAGAAGAGACCCAGTACTTC.

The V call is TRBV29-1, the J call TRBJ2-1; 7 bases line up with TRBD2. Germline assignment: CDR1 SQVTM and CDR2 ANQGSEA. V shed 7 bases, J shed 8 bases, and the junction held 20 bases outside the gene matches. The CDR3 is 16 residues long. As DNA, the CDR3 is TGCAGCGCTAGCCCCCCCTCGCGGGAGAAGAGGTATGAGCAGTTCTTC. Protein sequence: CSASPPSREKRYEQFF.

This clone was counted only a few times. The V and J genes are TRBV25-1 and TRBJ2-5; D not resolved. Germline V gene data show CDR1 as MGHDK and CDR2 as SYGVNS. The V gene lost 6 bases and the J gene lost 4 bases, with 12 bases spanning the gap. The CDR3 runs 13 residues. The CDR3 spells CASSSGSRETQYF. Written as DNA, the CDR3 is TGTGCCAGCAGCTCGGGTAGTAGAGAGACCCAGTACTTC.

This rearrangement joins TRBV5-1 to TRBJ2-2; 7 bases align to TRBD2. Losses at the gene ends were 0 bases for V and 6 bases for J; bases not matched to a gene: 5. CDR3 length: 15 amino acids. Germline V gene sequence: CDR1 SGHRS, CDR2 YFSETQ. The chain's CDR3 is CASSLASGGAGELFF. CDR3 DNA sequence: TGCGCCAGCAGCTTGGCGTCGGGAGGTGCCGGGGAGCTGTTTTTT. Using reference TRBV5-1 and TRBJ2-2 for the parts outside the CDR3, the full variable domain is KAGVTQTPRYLIKTRGQQVTLSCSPISGHRSVSWYQQTPGQGLQFLFEYFSETQRNKGNFPGRFSGRQFSNSRSEMNVSTLELGDSALYLCASSLASGGAGELFFGEGSRLTVL.

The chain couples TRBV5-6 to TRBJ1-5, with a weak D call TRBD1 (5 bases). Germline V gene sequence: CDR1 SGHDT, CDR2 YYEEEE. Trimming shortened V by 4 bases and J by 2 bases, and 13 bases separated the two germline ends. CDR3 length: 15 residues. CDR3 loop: CASSPSGGGNQPQHF. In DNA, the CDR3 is TGTGCCAGCAGCCCGTCCGGGGGAGGCAATCAGCCCCAGCATTTT.

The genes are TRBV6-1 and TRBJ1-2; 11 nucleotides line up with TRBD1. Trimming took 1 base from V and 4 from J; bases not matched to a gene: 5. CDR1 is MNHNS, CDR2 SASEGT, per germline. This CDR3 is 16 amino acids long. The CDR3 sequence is CASSEGRTGGPYGYTF. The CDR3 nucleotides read TGTGCCAGCAGTGAAGGTCGGACAGGGGGCCCCTATGGCTACACCTTC.

In DNA form, the CDR3 reads TGCAGCGTTGAAGGATCTACAGGGGAGGAAGAGACCCAGTACTTC. This codes for CSVEGSTGEEETQYF. V and J are TRBV29-1 and TRBJ2-5; TRBD1 is a possible D gene (7 bases). Trimming took 1 base from V and 3 from J, leaving 15 bases between them. Germline CDR1 SQVTM, CDR2 ANQGSEA. CDR3 length: 15 residues.